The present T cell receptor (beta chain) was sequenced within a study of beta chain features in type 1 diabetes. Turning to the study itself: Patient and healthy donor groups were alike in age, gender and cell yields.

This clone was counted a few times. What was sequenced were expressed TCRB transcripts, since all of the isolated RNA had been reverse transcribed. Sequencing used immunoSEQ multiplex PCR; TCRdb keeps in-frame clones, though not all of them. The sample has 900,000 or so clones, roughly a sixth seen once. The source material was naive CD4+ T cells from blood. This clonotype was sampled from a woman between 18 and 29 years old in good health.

DNA of the CDR3: TGTGCCAGCCTCAGGGACAGGGGGAATCAGCCCCAGCATTTT. Its translation is CASLRDRGNQPQHF. The chain combines TRBV6-1 with TRBJ1-5; 11 bases are shared with TRBD1. V lost 8 bases to trimming and J lost 4 bases; unmatched junction nucleotides: 4. This CDR3 comprises 14 residues. From germline, CDR1 is MNHNS and CDR2 SASEGT.